This T cell receptor beta chain was documented in a study of Graves' ophthalmopathy and Graves' hyperthyroidism. Germline assignment: CDR1 LNHDA and CDR2 SQIVND (reference sequence). Trimming left V 8 bases short and J 6 bases short, with 14 bases between. The CDR3 covers 12 residues. Transcripts of RNA were the source for amplifying TCR beta CDR3 regions. RT-PCR was first run with HTBI primers, then multiplex PCR in a second round. TCRdb re-called the multiplex PCR reads through MiXCR, storing one row per CDR3 protein. The table includes 450,000 to 600,000 distinct CDR3 sequences, 35% to 45% detected once. Study-wide results and caveats: Most thyroid clonotypes with frequency above 0.001 were detected in blood too.

As for this clonotype: Its target is unknown.

The chain carries TRBV19 and TRBJ2-7; the D gene is possibly TRBD1 (6 bases). The receptor comes from an adult man with Graves' hyperthyroidism. The material sequenced was peripheral blood or thyroid tissue (not recorded which). CDR3 region: CASATCRGEQYF. The CDR3 DNA reads TGTGCCAGTGCTACCTGCAGGGGCGAGCAGTACTTC. Variable domain in full (rest from reference TRBV19 and TRBJ2-7): DGGITQSPKYLFRKEGQNVTLSCEQNLNHDAMYWYRQDPGQGLRLIYYSQIVNDFQKGDIAEGYSVSREKKESFPLTVTSAQKNPTAFYLCASATCRGEQYFGPGTRLTVT.